A single sample gave rise to the 27 T cell receptor beta chains below, sequenced in a study of blood T cell repertoires in COVID-19. Data came from immunoSEQ multiplex PCR; TCRdb stores just in-frame clones and leaves some out. The top ten hold roughly 6.3% of the sample, which has 250,000 to 350,000 clones, 85% to 90% seen once. Material for sequencing was peripheral blood. These receptors came from a woman aged 50 to 60 with COVID-19, enrolled during active disease.

This clone was detected a few times. The V gene is TRBV3-1 (or the pseudogene TRBV3-2), the J gene TRBJ2-5, with a tentative D call TRBD2 (5 bases). The CDR3 runs to 12 residues. Germline values: CDR1 LGHDT, CDR2 YNNKEL (reference sequence). Trimming removed 6 bases at V and 2 bases at J, with 7 bases between. CDR3 sequence reads: CASRDLQETQYF. DNA for the CDR3: TGTGCCAGCAGGGACTTGCAAGAGACCCAGTACTTC.

This clone turned up a few times. The chain recombines TRBV10-3 with TRBJ1-4; 7 bases agree with TRBD1. The V segment lost 10 bases and the J segment 8 bases; nucleotides outside the gene matches: 4. Looked up from germline, CDR1 is ENHRY and CDR2 is SYGVKD. The CDR3 is made up of 11 amino acids. The chain's CDR3 is CASGTEEKLFF. For the CDR3, the DNA is TGTGCCAGTGGGACAGAGGAAAAACTGTTTTTT.

This chain uses TRBV28 with TRBJ2-1; 8 nucleotides align to TRBD1. Germline lookup yields CDR1 MDHEN and CDR2 SYDVKM. This CDR3 comprises 15 residues. V lost 4 bases and J lost 8; bases outside the gene matches: 10. The CDR3 sequence is CASSSAADRVDEQFF. The CDR3 bases are TGTGCCAGCAGTTCCGCAGCGGACAGGGTGGATGAGCAGTTCTTC.

The chain couples TRBV4-3 to TRBJ2-7, with 10 bases identical to TRBD2. This CDR3 is 17 amino acids long. The V gene end was trimmed by 1 base and the J gene end by 0 bases; junction bases not matched to a gene: 6. Germline assignment: CDR1 LGHNA and CDR2 YSLEER. The CDR3 region has the DNA TGCGCCAGCAGCCAAGTACTAGCGGGAACCACCTCCTACGAGCAGTACTTC. Translating gives CASSQVLAGTTSYEQYF.

The chain couples TRBV7-9 to TRBJ1-2; the D gene is possibly TRBD1 (5 bases). The germline CDR1 and CDR2 sequences are SEHNR and FQNEAQ (reference sequence). The germline V and J ends were trimmed by 2 bases and 5 bases, with 9 bases remaining between them. CDR3 length: 13 residues. The CDR3 spells CASSLRGEYGYTF. CDR3 sequence (DNA): TGTGCCAGCAGCTTACGGGGGGAGTATGGCTACACCTTC.

V usage is TRBV4-2 and J usage is TRBJ2-1, with 12 bases identical to TRBD2. J was trimmed by 10 bases and V by 0 bases; bases with no gene match: 7. Germline CDR1 LGHNA, CDR2 YNFKEQ. The CDR3 covers 16 residues. Here the CDR3 DNA reads TGTGCCAGCAGCCAAGATGCTAGCGGGAGGGTATGGGAGCAGTTCTTC. Translating it yields CASSQDASGRVWEQFF.

The chain's CDR3 is CVTARHVAETQYF. The CDR3 coding sequence is TGTGTCACGGCGAGGCACGTAGCCGAGACCCAGTACTTC. The chain combines TRBV6-5 with TRBJ2-5; D is ambiguous. The CDR3 has 13 amino acids. The germline gives CDR1 MNHEY, CDR2 SVGAGI.

The J gene is TRBJ2-4, the V gene TRBV4-3; 7 nucleotides line up with TRBD2. After removal of 1 base from V and 6 bases from J, the junction contained 3 bases not matched to a gene. From germline, CDR1 is LGHNA and CDR2 YSLEER. The CDR3 length is 14 residues. The DNA of the CDR3 is TGCGCCAGCAGCCAAGGCGGGGGAGCAAACATTCAGTACTTC. Amino acid sequence: CASSQGGGANIQYF.

The CDR3 spells CASSPRRLAGIWDNEQFF. The CDR3 nucleotides read TGTGCCAGTAGTCCTCGTCGACTAGCGGGGATATGGGACAATGAGCAGTTCTTC. The rearrangement links TRBV19 to TRBJ2-1, with TRBD2 matching over 11 bases. The germline V gene has CDR1 LNHDA and CDR2 SQIVND (reference sequence). The V and J ends lost 5 bases and 5 bases, in that order; junction bases with no gene match: 14. The CDR3 is 18 amino acids.

The rearrangement uses TRBV14 and TRBJ1-2; TRBD1 matches 7 bases. Looked up from germline, CDR1 is SGHDN and CDR2 is FVKESK. The CDR3 is made up of 15 amino acids. After removal of 4 bases from V and 7 bases from J, the junction contained 12 bases not matched to a gene. CDR3 sequence reads: CASSLKRGDSSGYTF. The CDR3 DNA is TGTGCCAGCAGCCTAAAGCGGGGGGACAGTTCTGGCTACACCTTC.

The chain recombines TRBV10-1 with TRBJ2-7; perhaps TRBD2 as D (5 bases). The CDR3 extends over 13 amino acids. CDR1 WNHNN and CDR2 SYGVQD come from the germline V gene (reference sequence). V was shortened by 4 bases and J by 6 bases, with 13 bases between the two germline ends. The CDR3 sequence: CASSGWPRGEQYF. CDR3 in DNA: TGCGCCAGCAGTGGGTGGCCACGGGGCGAGCAGTACTTC.

The genes are TRBV24-1 and TRBJ2-7, with 9 bases aligning to TRBD1. The germline gives CDR1 KGHDR, CDR2 SFDVKD. The CDR3 runs 13 residues. With V trimmed by 3 bases and J by 4 bases, 0 bases remained unmatched. The CDR3 protein is CATSDGQGYEQYF. CDR3 DNA sequence: TGTGCCACCAGTGATGGACAGGGGTACGAGCAGTACTTC.

The chain links TRBV6-6 to TRBJ2-1; 9 bases are a match to TRBD2. The junction had 5 bases not matched to a gene; V was cut back by 8 bases and J by 3 bases. Germline loops: CDR1 MNHNY, CDR2 SVGAGI (reference sequence). The CDR3 loop spans 14 amino acids. The CDR3 protein is CASGRAGGYNEQFF. CDR3 sequence (DNA): TGTGCCAGCGGAAGAGCGGGAGGCTACAATGAGCAGTTCTTC.

This clone is a singleton in its sample. This chain connects TRBV20-1 to TRBJ1-1, with 7 bases aligning to TRBD1. This CDR3 has 17 residues. CDR1 and CDR2 (germline): DFQATT, SNEGSKA (reference sequence). With V trimmed by 3 bases and J by 2 bases, 15 bases remained unmatched. CDR3 bases: TGCAGTGCTAGTAGGACCGGGACAGCTCAGGTAAACACTGAAGCTTTCTTT. It yields the protein CSASRTGTAQVNTEAFF.

The J gene is TRBJ2-1, the V gene TRBV2; no clear D. This CDR3 region has 13 residues. V lost 7 bases to trimming and J lost 3 bases, with 10 bases between them. Germline loops: CDR1 SNHLY, CDR2 FYNNEI. The DNA for the CDR3 is TGTGCCAGCAAGACTGGAAACTACAATGAGCAGTTCTTC. Translated: CASKTGNYNEQFF. Together with reference TRBV2 and TRBJ2-1, the CDR3 gives the full variable domain: EPEVTQTPSHQVTQMGQEVILRCVPISNHLYFYWYRQILGQKVEFLVSFYNNEISEKSEIFDDQFSVERPDGSNFTLKIRSTKLEDSAMYFCASKTGNYNEQFFGPGTRLTVL.

The rearrangement uses TRBV30 and TRBJ1-1; D ambiguous. The V gene's germline CDR1 is GTSNPN and CDR2 SVGIG (reference sequence). The CDR3 is 15 amino acids. Trimming removed 1 base from V and 5 bases from J, with 17 bases in between. The CDR3 nucleotides are TGTGCCTGGAGTGCGAACCCGGGCCCGGGGACTGAAGCTTTCTTT. Amino acid sequence: CAWSANPGPGTEAFF.

This chain joins TRBV12-5 and TRBJ2-1, with 11 bases identical to TRBD2. Looked up from germline, CDR1 is LGHNT and CDR2 is FRNRAP. V was clipped by 0 bases and J by 8 bases; unmatched bases: 12. The CDR3 runs to 18 residues. Here the CDR3 reads CASGLVHSSGRRVDEQFF. CDR3 in DNA: TGTGCTAGTGGTTTGGTACATTCTAGCGGGAGGAGGGTAGATGAGCAGTTCTTC.

The chain carries TRBV11-3 and TRBJ1-1; possible D gene TRBD1, 6 bases. Germline V lookup: CDR1 SGHNT, CDR2 YENEEA. V lost 4 bases and J lost 5, with 23 bases in between. CDR3 size: 17 residues. In DNA, the CDR3 is TGTGCCAGCAGCTCCGGGGAAGGGACACCCCGTGGTACTGAAGCTTTCTTT. Its protein product is CASSSGEGTPRGTEAFF.

This clone was recorded once. The chain has TRBV10-3 and TRBJ2-1; the match to TRBD2 covers 7 bases. Unmatched junction bases numbered 8, after V lost 5 bases and J lost 4 bases. This CDR3 has 15 residues. Germline CDR1 reads ENHRY; CDR2 reads SYGVKD. As DNA, the CDR3 is TGTGCCATCAGTAGGGCGGGAGTAGGTTACAATGAGCAGTTCTTC. Its protein product is CAISRAGVGYNEQFF.

The chain couples TRBV7-9 to TRBJ2-1; maybe TRBD2 (7 bases). CDR1 is SEHNR and CDR2 is FQNEAQ in the germline V gene (reference sequence). CDR3 length equals 14 residues. V lost 5 bases and J 6 bases, leaving 14 bases between the germline ends. The CDR3 nucleotides read TGTGCCAGCAGCCCCGGGGGGCGCTCCAATGAGCAGTTCTTC. Translation: CASSPGGRSNEQFF.

Note on this clone: Other DNA sequences in the same sample also yield this CDR3. The chain couples TRBV19 to TRBJ1-4, with 7 bases fitting TRBD1. The CDR3 is 15 residues long. Germline V gene lookup returns CDR1 LNHDA and CDR2 SQIVND (reference sequence). The V gene end was trimmed by 4 bases and the J gene end by 0 bases; junction bases not matched to a gene: 2. CDR3 sequence: CASSTGTATNEKLFF. Here the CDR3 DNA reads TGTGCCAGTAGTACTGGGACAGCAACTAATGAAAAACTGTTTTTT.

The V gene is TRBV2, the J gene TRBJ1-5, with a weak D call TRBD1 (6 bases). CDR3 size: 15 residues. The V end lost 6 bases, the J end lost 0 bases, and 12 bases lay between the germline ends. CDR1 is SNHLY and CDR2 is FYNNEI in the germline V gene. The CDR3 spells CASSGQSVSNQPQHF. CDR3 in DNA: TGTGCCAGCAGCGGACAGTCCGTTAGCAATCAGCCCCAGCATTTT. Complete variable domain (other parts from reference TRBV2 and TRBJ1-5): EPEVTQTPSHQVTQMGQEVILRCVPISNHLYFYWYRQILGQKVEFLVSFYNNEISEKSEIFDDQFSVERPDGSNFTLKIRSTKLEDSAMYFCASSGQSVSNQPQHFGDGTRLSIL.

The gene calls are TRBV16 and TRBJ2-7; 12 nucleotides agree with TRBD2. CDR1 and CDR2 (germline): KGHSY, FQNENV. V was pared by 3 bases and J by 6 bases, with 3 bases of the junction left unmatched. The CDR3 runs to 14 residues. CDR3 sequence: CASSHPLAGGEQYF. CDR3 nucleotides: TGTGCCAGCAGCCACCCACTAGCGGGAGGCGAGCAGTACTTC.

The rearrangement joins TRBV5-1 to TRBJ1-1, with TRBD1 matching over 8 bases. The germline CDR1 and CDR2 sequences are SGHRS and YFSETQ. The CDR3 loop spans 16 amino acids. After removal of 0 bases from V and 2 bases from J, the junction contained 6 bases not matched to a gene. This CDR3 is CASSLAPQGGNTEAFF. The CDR3 bases are TGCGCCAGCAGCTTGGCCCCACAGGGGGGAAACACTGAAGCTTTCTTT.

This clone appeared a single time. The chain joins TRBV6-5 to TRBJ1-3, with D unclear. This CDR3 comprises 16 residues. Germline CDR1 and CDR2: MNHEY and SVGAGI. V was shortened by 3 bases and J by 0 bases, with 12 bases between the two germline ends. DNA of the CDR3: TGTGCCAGCAGTTATTTTAGAATGAGCTCTGGAAACACCATATATTTT. It translates to CASSYFRMSSGNTIYF.

The gene calls are TRBV5-1 and TRBJ2-3; the D gene is possibly TRBD2 (6 bases). The length of the CDR3 is 16 residues. CDR1 is SGHRS, CDR2 YFSETQ, per germline. Trimming took off 0 bases at V and 1 base at J, with 12 bases between the two ends. For the CDR3, the DNA is TGCGCCAGCAGCTTGGTCGGGAGCCGGGGCACAGATACGCAGTATTTT. Protein sequence: CASSLVGSRGTDTQYF.

The chain carries TRBV5-1 and TRBJ2-7; 11 positions agree with TRBD2. CDR1 is SGHRS and CDR2 is YFSETQ in the germline V gene. The CDR3 consists of 16 residues. Trimming took 1 base from V and 3 from J; bases not matched to a gene: 6. The CDR3 nucleotides are TGCGCCAGCAGCTTGAGTACTAGCGGGAGCCTCTACGAGCAGTACTTC. It translates to CASSLSTSGSLYEQYF.